A single sample is the source of the 27 T cell receptor beta chains below, sequenced in a study of blood T cell repertoires in COVID-19. The method was immunoSEQ multiplex PCR; TCRdb's version includes in-frame clones alone and lacks a portion of them. The data contain around 240,000 clones, roughly 79% of them singletons. Material: peripheral blood. These receptors were taken from a woman older than 75 with acute or convalescent COVID-19.

CDR3 amino acids: CASSSTGFRGNTIYF. CDR3 in DNA: TGTGCCAGCAGCTCGACAGGGTTCAGGGGAAACACCATATATTTT. The chain uses TRBV5-8 and TRBJ1-3, with 7 bases aligning to TRBD1. The ends lost 3 bases at V and 4 bases at J; junction bases unmatched: 7. Germline lookup yields CDR1 SGHTS and CDR2 YDEGEE. The CDR3 is 15 amino acids.

The chain joins TRBV7-2 to TRBJ1-5, with D possibly matching TRBD1 (6 bases). In germline, CDR1 is SGHTA, CDR2 FQGNSA. The length of the CDR3 is 14 residues. Deletions cut 5 bases from V and 4 bases from J, with 12 bases between. CDR3 region: CASSPTDRNQPQHF. The CDR3 bases are TGTGCCAGCAGCCCAACTGACAGGAATCAGCCCCAGCATTTT.

The J gene is TRBJ1-3, the V gene TRBV7-2; weak D call: TRBD1 (6 bases). Between the trimmed V and J ends, which lost 3 bases and 3 bases, there was a span of 12 bases. Germline assignment: CDR1 SGHTA and CDR2 FQGNSA. The CDR3 sequence is 15 residues long. The CDR3, as DNA: TGTGCCAGCAGCTTTGGGGGGGCGCTTGGAAACACCATATATTTT. Its translation is CASSFGGALGNTIYF.

The V and J genes are TRBV11-2 and TRBJ2-7, with TRBD2 as a possible D gene (6 bases). Trimming took off 5 bases at V and 6 bases at J, with 11 bases between the two ends. The CDR3 is 12 residues long. Germline V gene data show CDR1 as SGHAT and CDR2 as FQNNGV. CDR3 region: CASSLGGSEQYF. CDR3 in DNA: TGTGCCAGCAGCCTCGGGGGAAGCGAGCAGTACTTC.

This chain links TRBV28 with TRBJ1-1, with 10 bases that match TRBD1. With 8 bases clipped from V and 0 bases from J, the junction kept 9 bases outside the gene matches. This CDR3 region has 16 residues. Germline lookup yields CDR1 MDHEN and CDR2 SYDVKM. Written as DNA, the CDR3 is TGTGCCAGCCCGAAGCCGGGACAGGGGATGAACACTGAAGCTTTCTTT. Translation gives CASPKPGQGMNTEAFF.

This rearrangement joins TRBV4-2 to TRBJ1-5; tentative D call: TRBD1 (5 bases). Looked up from germline, CDR1 is LGHNA and CDR2 is YNFKEQ. The CDR3 runs 17 residues. With 0 bases removed from V and 2 bases from J, the gap between germline ends came to 14 bases. CDR3 DNA: TGTGCCAGCAGCCAAGAGCCGGGACTAGGGGGCAATCAGCCCCAGCATTTT. Translating it yields CASSQEPGLGGNQPQHF.

The chain's CDR3 is CATSDHDRLSYEQYF. Here the CDR3 DNA reads TGTGCCACCAGTGATCATGACAGGCTCTCCTACGAGCAGTACTTC. V is TRBV24-1 and J is TRBJ2-7, with a possible D match to TRBD1 (6 bases). V lost 3 bases and J lost 0, with 11 bases in between. Germline lookup yields CDR1 KGHDR and CDR2 SFDVKD. The length of the CDR3 is 15 residues.

V gene TRBV9 combines with J gene TRBJ2-6; 8 bases align to TRBD1. V trimming: 7 bases; J trimming: 1 base; junction bases outside the gene matches: 7. The germline gives CDR1 SGDLS, CDR2 YYNGEE. CDR3 length equals 16 residues. The CDR3 DNA is TGTGCCAGCCGCACAGGGGGATCTTCTGGGGCCAACGTCCTGACTTTC. It translates to CASRTGGSSGANVLTF.

The J gene is TRBJ1-4, the V gene TRBV30; D might be TRBD1 (5 bases). V was cut by 1 base and J by 1 base, with 10 bases left in between. This CDR3 has 15 residues. Germline CDR1 GTSNPN, CDR2 SVGIG (reference sequence). The CDR3 protein is CAWSAMTVTNEKLFF. As DNA, the CDR3 is TGTGCCTGGAGTGCTATGACAGTAACTAATGAAAAACTGTTTTTT.

The chain is built from TRBV9 and TRBJ1-5; the D is unclear. The germline gives CDR1 SGDLS, CDR2 YYNGEE. Trimming pared 0 bases from V and 0 bases from J, leaving 7 bases between. This CDR3 is built from 15 residues. CDR3 in DNA: TGTGCCAGCAGCGTAGACAGCTATAGCAATCAGCCCCAGCATTTT. Protein: CASSVDSYSNQPQHF.

This clone occurred once. The chain is built from TRBV29-1 and TRBJ2-1, with TRBD2 identical over 11 bases. This CDR3 spans 12 amino acids. The germline gives CDR1 SQVTM, CDR2 ANQGSEA. Germline trimming cut 6 bases from V and 9 bases from J; bases unmatched to any gene: 4. The chain's CDR3 is CSVGLAGTEQFF. The CDR3 region has the DNA TGCAGCGTAGGACTAGCGGGTACTGAGCAGTTCTTC.

V gene TRBV28 combines with J gene TRBJ1-4; D call uncertain. The CDR3 has 12 amino acids. Germline V lookup: CDR1 MDHEN, CDR2 SYDVKM. V was shortened by 5 bases and J by 8 bases, with 9 bases between the two germline ends. CDR3 DNA sequence: TGTGCCAGCAGTATCCGCAGGGAAAAACTGTTTTTT. The encoded protein is CASSIRREKLFF.

Worth noting for this clone: In the same sample, other DNA sequences code for this CDR3. The chain recombines TRBV5-1 with TRBJ2-7; TRBD2 agrees at 12 bases. Germline V gives CDR1 SGHRS, CDR2 YFSETQ. J was trimmed by 2 bases and V by 5 bases; bases with no gene match: 5. The CDR3 has 15 residues. The CDR3 region is CASSSLAGGPYEQYF. CDR3 nucleotide sequence: TGCGCCAGCAGTTCTCTAGCGGGAGGGCCCTACGAGCAGTACTTC.

This clone was recorded only once. This sequence joins TRBV7-3 and TRBJ2-7; TRBD1 is a possible D gene (6 bases). Per the germline V gene, CDR1 is SGHTA and CDR2 is FQGTGA. The V end was cut by 5 bases, the J end by 3 bases, with 17 bases between. This CDR3 is 15 amino acids long. Here the CDR3 DNA reads TGTGCCAGCAGCCAGGGGCCAGGGACCAACTACGAGCAGTACTTC. Residues: CASSQGPGTNYEQYF.

The rearrangement links TRBV18 to TRBJ2-5, with TRBD2 identical over 13 bases. With V trimmed by 3 bases and J by 3 bases, 4 bases remained unmatched. The CDR3 extends over 16 amino acids. CDR1 and CDR2 (germline): KGHSH, LQKENI. DNA for the CDR3: TGTGCCAGCTCACCCCTACTAGCGGGAGGGAAAGAGACCCAGTACTTC. Translated: CASSPLLAGGKETQYF.

The chain has TRBV5-6 and TRBJ1-6, with D possibly matching TRBD1 (6 bases). Trimming removed 4 bases from V and 9 bases from J, with 17 bases in between. The CDR3 consists of 15 residues. CDR1 is SGHDT, CDR2 YYEEEE, per germline. The CDR3 coding sequence is TGTGCCAGCAGCGAAGGACAGACTGGAGGTTCACCCCTCCACTTT. Its protein product is CASSEGQTGGSPLHF.

This clone has a single count. The V gene is TRBV6-5, the J gene TRBJ2-7; D possibly corresponds to TRBD2 (5 bases). With 7 bases removed from V and 6 bases from J, the gap between germline ends came to 16 bases. This CDR3 spans 13 amino acids. Germline V gene data show CDR1 as MNHEY and CDR2 as SVGAGI. The CDR3 spells CASIRGFSREQYF. The CDR3 region has the DNA TGTGCCAGCATCCGAGGGTTTAGCCGCGAGCAGTACTTC.

This chain joins TRBV4-2 and TRBJ1-2, with TRBD1 matching 7 bases. This CDR3 is built from 15 residues. The ends lost 0 bases at V and 6 bases at J; junction bases unmatched: 7. Germline CDR1 LGHNA, CDR2 YNFKEQ. The CDR3 here is CASSQDPTGVDGYTF. The DNA of the CDR3 is TGTGCCAGCAGCCAAGATCCCACAGGGGTGGATGGCTACACCTTC.

The V gene is TRBV9, the J gene TRBJ1-2, with 10 positions matching TRBD1. CDR1 SGDLS and CDR2 YYNGEE come from the germline V gene. The trim removed 2 bases at V and 5 bases at J, leaving 3 bases unmatched. The CDR3 covers 14 residues. The CDR3 region has the DNA TGTGCCAGCAGCGTCGGACAGGGGGGGTATGGCTACACCTTC. Amino acid sequence: CASSVGQGGYGYTF.

This rearrangement joins TRBV7-6 to TRBJ1-6; a possible D gene is TRBD1 (5 bases). Trimming took 1 base from V and 6 from J, leaving 13 bases between them. This CDR3 has 16 residues. The germline CDR1 and CDR2 sequences are SGHVS and FNYEAQ. CDR3 sequence reads: CASSLGPRQSNSPLHF. As DNA, the CDR3 is TGTGCCAGCAGCTTAGGCCCGAGACAGAGTAATTCACCCCTCCACTTT.

The chain has TRBV5-1 and TRBJ2-3, with TRBD2 matching 8 bases. After removal of 2 bases from V and 6 bases from J, the junction contained 11 bases not matched to a gene. Germline V gene lookup returns CDR1 SGHRS and CDR2 YFSETQ. This CDR3 contains 16 residues. The CDR3 is CASSFFTSGAQDTQYF. The CDR3 DNA is TGCGCCAGCAGCTTCTTCACTAGCGGCGCCCAGGATACGCAGTATTTT.

The rearrangement links TRBV5-1 to TRBJ2-1; TRBD2 aligns across 8 bases. The CDR3 length is 15 residues. The germline CDR1 and CDR2 sequences are SGHRS and YFSETQ. Trimming took 1 base from V and 6 from J; bases not matched to a gene: 6. The CDR3 is CASSLFSSGVNEQFF. Written as DNA, the CDR3 is TGCGCCAGCAGCTTGTTTAGTAGCGGGGTCAATGAGCAGTTCTTC.

This chain uses TRBV6-1 with TRBJ1-6; D call uncertain. The V gene lost 2 bases and the J gene lost 3 bases, with 11 bases spanning the gap. Germline lookup yields CDR1 MNHNS and CDR2 SASEGT. The CDR3 loop spans 16 amino acids. DNA of the CDR3: TGTGCCAGCAGTGAACTCGGTTGGAGCTATAATTCACCCCTCCACTTT. Protein product: CASSELGWSYNSPLHF.

The chain has TRBV5-6 and TRBJ2-1, with 9 bases matching TRBD1. The germline V gene encodes CDR1 SGHDT and CDR2 YYEEEE. V gave up 6 bases and J gave up 4 bases; unmatched junction bases: 8. This CDR3 contains 15 residues. The CDR3 bases are TGTGCCAGCACTGAAAGGGACAGGGTGTACAATGAGCAGTTCTTC. It is translated as CASTERDRVYNEQFF.

V and J are TRBV6-5 and TRBJ2-1; possible D gene TRBD1, 7 bases. V was shortened by 2 bases and J by 9 bases, with 11 bases between the two germline ends. Looked up from germline, CDR1 is MNHEY and CDR2 is SVGAGI. This CDR3 is built from 13 residues. The CDR3 sequence: CASSYRQGGEQFF. The CDR3 region has the DNA TGTGCCAGCAGTTACCGACAGGGAGGTGAGCAGTTCTTC.

The chain is built from TRBV7-2 and TRBJ2-4; the D is unclear. This CDR3 spans 17 amino acids. CDR1 and CDR2 (germline): SGHTA, FQGNSA. Trimming removed 1 base from V and 0 bases from J, with 13 bases in between. The CDR3 nucleotides are TGTGCCAGCAGCTTAGTCGGTTCCTCGGGAGCCAAAAACATTCAGTACTTC. Amino acid sequence: CASSLVGSSGAKNIQYF. The whole variable domain, remainder taken from reference TRBV7-2 and TRBJ2-4, is GAGVSQSPSNKVTEKGKDVELRCDPISGHTALYWYRQSLGQGLEFLIYFQGNSAPDKSGLPSDRFSAERTGGSVSTLTIQRTQQEDSAVYLCASSLVGSSGAKNIQYFGAGTRLSVL.

The genes are TRBV25-1 and TRBJ2-7, with 10 bases matching TRBD1. The V segment lost 3 bases and the J segment 5 bases; nucleotides outside the gene matches: 7. Per the germline V gene, CDR1 is MGHDK and CDR2 is SYGVNS. The CDR3 has 15 residues. DNA of the CDR3: TGTGCCAGCAGTGACCCGGGACAGGGGTTCCACGAGCAGTACTTC. Amino acids: CASSDPGQGFHEQYF.